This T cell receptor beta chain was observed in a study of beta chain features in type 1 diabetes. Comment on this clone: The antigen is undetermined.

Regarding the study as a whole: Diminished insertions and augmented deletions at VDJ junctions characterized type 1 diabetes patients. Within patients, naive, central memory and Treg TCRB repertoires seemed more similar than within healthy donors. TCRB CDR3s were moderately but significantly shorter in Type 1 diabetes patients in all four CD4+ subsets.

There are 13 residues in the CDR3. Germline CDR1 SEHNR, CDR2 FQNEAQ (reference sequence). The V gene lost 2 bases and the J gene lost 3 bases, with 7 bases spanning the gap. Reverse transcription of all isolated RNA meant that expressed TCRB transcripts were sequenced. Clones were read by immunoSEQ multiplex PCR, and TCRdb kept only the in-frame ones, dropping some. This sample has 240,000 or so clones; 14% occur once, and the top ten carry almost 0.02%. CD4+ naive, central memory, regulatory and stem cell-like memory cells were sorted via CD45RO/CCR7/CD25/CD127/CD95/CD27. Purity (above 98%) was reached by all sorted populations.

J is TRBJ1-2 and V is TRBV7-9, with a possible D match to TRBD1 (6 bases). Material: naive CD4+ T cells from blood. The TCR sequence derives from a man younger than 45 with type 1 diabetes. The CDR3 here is CASSLNRDYGYTF. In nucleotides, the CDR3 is TGTGCCAGCAGCTTAAACAGGGACTATGGCTACACCTTC.